This T cell receptor (beta chain) was obtained from a study of control samples from healthy donors and cancer patients. This table comes from immunoSEQ multiplex PCR, and its TCRdb copy is limited to in-frame clones, with some not included. The sample carries 170,000 or so clones, about nine tenths recorded once. Germline CDR1 WNHNN, CDR2 SYGVQD (reference sequence). The CDR3 contains 14 residues. The V and J ends lost 5 bases and 4 bases respectively, with 14 bases between them. This TCR derives from a woman in her forties in good health. Sequencing input: blood. The chain couples TRBV10-1 to TRBJ1-2, with D maybe TRBD1 (5 bases). CDR3 residues: CASSPGTDIYGYTF. DNA of the CDR3: TGCGCCAGCAGTCCGGGGACCGATATCTATGGCTACACCTTC.